This T cell receptor beta chain was profiled in a study of prognosis after radiotherapy for stage I lung cancer. Ten or more counts support this clonotype. One end of the junction fails to match germline, which may point to a read error. The length of the CDR3 is 16 residues. Germline values: CDR1 MRHNA, CDR2 SNTAGT. The study amplified the TCR beta CDR3 region from genomic DNA. This amplification was carried out by two rounds of multiplex PCR. Primers specific to each TRBV and TRBJ gene were used in first-round PCR. TCRdb re-derived calls from the multiplex PCR reads in MiXCR, one entry per CDR3 protein. Altogether about 22,000 distinct CDR3 sequences are present, about 40% being singletons, with the ten largest covering around 50%.

The sequence derives from a donor aged 50 or older with non-small cell lung cancer. This sample comprised PBMCs, obtained before or after stereotactic body radiation therapy (not recorded which). The chain combines TRBV6-4 with TRBJ2-6; D ambiguous. In DNA form, the CDR3 reads TGTGCCAGCAGTTACTCGAGCGCCTCTGGGGCCAACGTCCTGACTTTC. Its protein is CASSYSSASGANVLTF.